The T cell receptor (beta chain) described here comes from a study of molecular identifiers for immune sequencing clone quantification. Study as a whole: Split five ways in replicates, RNA from around 20,000 or 99,000 naive CD8 cells had four portions sequenced. The study's findings and limits: Spiked-in Jurkat TCR RNA corresponding to one cell was reported as detectable against 970,000 or so naive cells. Over 97% of effector molecules, but under 1% in naive cells, were held by clones with more than 20 RNA copies. Should identical TCR molecules share a barcode, the sizes of highly expanded clones could be underestimated.

Many counts were recorded for this clonotype. The antigen is undetermined. Each CDR3 protein gets one entry after TCRdb re-called the PCR reads with MiXCR. The sample yields tens of thousands of distinct CDR3 sequences, approximately 34% seen once. Looked up from germline, CDR1 is SGHKS and CDR2 is YYEKEE (reference sequence). The CDR3 totals 14 residues. V was cut by 0 bases and J by 6 bases, with 10 bases left in between. The genes are TRBV5-5 and TRBJ1-5; a possible D gene is TRBD1 (5 bases). This sequence was found in a human donor in good health. Some libraries in this study had Jurkat cell RNA spiked in. Input material: naive CD8+ T cells from blood, with Jurkat cell RNA spiked in. Subset described: FACS-sorted CD8+CD4-CCR7+CD45RA+ naive T cells. The CDR3 loop is CASSLGSGIQPQHF. DNA of the CDR3: TGTGCCAGCAGCTTGGGGTCAGGGATTCAGCCCCAGCATTTT.